The count of the clone carrying this T cell receptor beta chain is one. The antigen remains unidentified. Generated by immunoSEQ multiplex PCR, the TCRdb table keeps only in-frame clones and is missing some. The sample records some 130,000 clones, about 92% being singletons. The entry originates in a study of OX40 agonist ivuxolimab in advanced cancers. Study as a whole: An agonistic human IgG2 monoclonal antibody against OX40 (CD134) was given. Three patients showed partial responses: one hepatocellular carcinoma and two cutaneous melanoma cases. Study observations and caveats: There was clonal expansion of CD4+ and CD8+ blood T cells by week 6 at 0.1 to 3.0 mg/kg.

Prior autoimmune disease or systemic immunosuppression barred patients. Specimen: CD4+ or CD8+ T cells sorted from blood, collected in a trial of the OX40 agonist ivuxolimab. The clonotype was recovered from an adult with an advanced solid tumor such as melanoma, head and neck, liver or kidney cancer.

The DNA for the CDR3 is TGTGCCAGCAGCTCGGACAGGGTAGAGACCCAGTACTTC. Protein product: CASSSDRVETQYF. The genes are TRBV5-4 and TRBJ2-5; 8 nucleotides agree with TRBD1. Trimming removed 3 bases from V and 4 bases from J; junction bases left unmatched: 2. Germline assignment: CDR1 SGHNT and CDR2 YYREEE (reference sequence). This CDR3 contains 13 residues.